Given below is one TCR beta chain in context. Its antigen is not known. The same CDR3 is also encoded by other DNA sequences in this sample. Germline V lookup: CDR1 SGHTA, CDR2 FQGNSA. The CDR3 is 15 amino acids. V was pared by 1 base and J by 0 bases, with 9 bases between. This sample is part of a study of shared clonotypes between healthy human individuals. Free of recent acute infections or vaccinations, the donors were healthy HIV-negative adults. CD4+ cells underwent separation, giving CD45RA+ naive and CD45RA-negative memory subsets. Using immunoSEQ multiplex PCR, the repertoire was profiled, and TCRdb retains in-frame clones only, with some absent. In the table there are approximately 2,000,000 clones, around 92% of which are singletons. Findings of the study overall: The four-donor shared clonotypes exceeded non-shared clonotypes in generation probability, with non-shared ones scoring lower.

The chain recombines TRBV7-2 with TRBJ1-1; D is perhaps TRBD1 (5 bases). The receptor comes from a man younger than 30 in good health. Some clones in this sample may be carry-over from other donors' samples. The sequenced sample was naive CD4+ T cells from PBMCs. Subset reported: CD45RA+ positively selected. CDR3 sequence reads: CASSLGAGMNTEAFF. CDR3 in DNA: TGTGCCAGCAGCTTAGGGGCAGGGATGAACACTGAAGCTTTCTTT.